This TCR beta chain stems from a study of blood T cell repertoires in COVID-19. Background on the study: The origin of the acute and convalescent COVID-19 samples was the United States, Italy and Spain. Sources were T cells, B-cell-depleted T cells, or PBMCs; the material itself was cDNA or gDNA.

Source study methods: From reference gene primer amplification, estimates of nucleated cell counts were derived. This table comes from immunoSEQ multiplex PCR, and its TCRdb copy is limited to in-frame clones, with some not included. V, J and clone size are taken as reported in that table, and D and trimming were inferred from the DNA itself. Here the sample spans around 260,000 clones, 70% to 90% being singletons. The CDR3 covers 14 residues. The ends were cut back, 5 bases at V and 5 bases at J, with 16 bases in the middle. Germline values: CDR1 PRHDT, CDR2 FYEKMQ (reference sequence). The chain couples TRBV13 to TRBJ2-7, with D perhaps TRBD1 (6 bases). The receptor was isolated from a woman in her twenties or thirties with active or convalescent COVID-19. Sample: peripheral blood. This CDR3 is CASSVTGSAHEQYF. The DNA of the CDR3 is TGTGCCAGCAGCGTAACAGGGTCCGCGCACGAGCAGTACTTC.